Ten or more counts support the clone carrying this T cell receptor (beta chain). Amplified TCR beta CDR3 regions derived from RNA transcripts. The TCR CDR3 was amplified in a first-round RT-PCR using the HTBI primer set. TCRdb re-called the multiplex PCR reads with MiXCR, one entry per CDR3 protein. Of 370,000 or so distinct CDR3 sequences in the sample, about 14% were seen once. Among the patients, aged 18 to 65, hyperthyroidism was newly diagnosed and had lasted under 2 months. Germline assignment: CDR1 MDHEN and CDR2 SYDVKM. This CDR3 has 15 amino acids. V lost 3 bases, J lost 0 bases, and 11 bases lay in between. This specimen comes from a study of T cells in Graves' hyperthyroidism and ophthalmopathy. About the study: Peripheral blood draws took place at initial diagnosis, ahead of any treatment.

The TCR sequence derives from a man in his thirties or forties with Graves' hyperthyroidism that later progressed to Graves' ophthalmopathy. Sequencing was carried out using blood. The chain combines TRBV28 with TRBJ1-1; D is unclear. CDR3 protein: CASSFFRKMNTEAFF. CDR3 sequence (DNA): TGTGCCAGCAGTTTTTTTAGGAAGATGAACACTGAAGCTTTCTTT.